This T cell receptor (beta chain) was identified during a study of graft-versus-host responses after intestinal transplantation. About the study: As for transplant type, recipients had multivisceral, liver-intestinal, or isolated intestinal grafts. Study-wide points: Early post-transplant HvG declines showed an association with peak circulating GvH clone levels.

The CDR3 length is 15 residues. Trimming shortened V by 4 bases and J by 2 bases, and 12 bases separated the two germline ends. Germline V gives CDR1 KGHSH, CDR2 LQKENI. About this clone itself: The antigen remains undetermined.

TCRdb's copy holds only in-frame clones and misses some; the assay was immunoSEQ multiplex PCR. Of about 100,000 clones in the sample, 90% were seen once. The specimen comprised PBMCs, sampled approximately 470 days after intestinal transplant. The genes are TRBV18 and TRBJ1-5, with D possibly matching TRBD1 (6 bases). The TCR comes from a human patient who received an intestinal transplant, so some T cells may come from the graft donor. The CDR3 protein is CASSLRGLGNQPQHF. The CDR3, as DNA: TGTGCCAGCTCACTCCGGGGGCTGGGCAATCAGCCCCAGCATTTT.